Listed below are T cell receptor beta chains from one sample, sequenced in a study of OX40 agonist ivuxolimab in advanced cancers. Produced via immunoSEQ multiplex PCR; TCRdb's table is partial and in-frame only. The sample records under 150,000 clones, approximately 90% being singletons. The sample here was CD4+ or CD8+ T cells sorted from blood, taken in a trial of the OX40 agonist ivuxolimab. The receptors stem from an adult with an advanced solid tumor such as melanoma, head and neck, liver or kidney cancer. Each CDR3 is given with its conserved first and last residue.

J,V,CDR3
TRBJ1-1,TRBV5-8,CASSPRLNTEAFF
TRBJ2-2,TRBV13,CASSLYDAGELFF
TRBJ2-1,TRBV29-1,CSVARVIYNEQFF
TRBJ1-1,TRBV5-1,CASSLVAGTNTEAFF
TRBJ2-1,TRBV28,CASSLGGQPYNEQFF
TRBJ2-2,TRBV29-1,CSVGGTGGSRTSFGQYGELFF
TRBJ2-1,TRBV19,CASSIAGLRDNEQFF
TRBJ1-1,TRBV18,CASSPPMNTEAFF
TRBJ2-7,TRBV7-6,CASSSRQGNEQYF
TRBJ1-4,TRBV6-6,CASRWTGTREKLFF
TRBJ2-5,TRBV5-1,CASSLASGTVQETQYF
TRBJ2-1,TRBV19,CAIDLETNEQFF
TRBJ2-2,TRBV7-3,CASSSSATATNTGELFF
TRBJ2-1,TRBV18,CASSPKSSYNEQFF
TRBJ1-1,TRBV7-6,CASSSTGVTEAFF
TRBJ1-1,TRBV13,CASSPLLTGNTEAFF
TRBJ1-1,TRBV9,CASSVVPQGTEAFF
TRBJ1-4,TRBV6-5,CASSSQGMQNEKLFF
TRBJ2-5,TRBV9,CASGQGETQYF
TRBJ2-2,TRBV7-2,CASSPRLAGGYGELFF
TRBJ2-3,TRBV6-5,CASSSEPNTDTQYF
TRBJ2-1,TRBV5-4,CASSFRDRDNEQFF
TRBJ2-2,TRBV6-5,CASSFDGFTGELFF
TRBJ2-3,TRBV28,CASSQTGAGTDTQYF
TRBJ1-5,TRBV7-3,CASSSQGFSNQPQHF
TRBJ2-1,TRBV28,CASSSPGPSRDEQFF
TRBJ2-3,TRBV9,CASSVATSTGNQADTQYF
TRBJ1-1,TRBV29-1,CSVLGGAYGTGLNTEAFF
TRBJ2-7,TRBV11-2,CASSLGLYDFGQYF